The sequence of this T cell receptor beta chain was determined in a study of tumor-infiltrating lymphocytes in primary liver carcinoma. About the study: The study included patients who were men and women aged 30 to 69 years. Sequencing of the samples generated roughly 3.65 to 7.5 million productive TCRbeta reads, with similar yields across tissue types.

Total RNA (roughly 530 ng) served as template for TCR beta cDNA synthesis primed by a constant-region primer. Three rounds of nested multiplex PCR with slightly modified ARM-PCR produced TCR beta libraries. For roughly 10 cycles apiece, the opening two PCR rounds ran with TRBV1-TRBV30 forward primers and a C-beta reverse primer. From the multiplex PCR reads, TCRdb called clonotypes with MiXCR, one entry per CDR3 protein. The table shows tens of thousands of distinct CDR3 sequences, with around 77% occurring only once. V was cut by 4 bases and J by 6 bases, with 24 bases left in between. The germline CDR1 and CDR2 sequences are SGHNT and YYREEE (reference sequence). This CDR3 region has 17 residues. Without any cell sorting, roughly 20-33 mg of bulk tissue yielded co-extracted RNA and DNA. General study results and limits: Among the pair types, tumor region pairs showed more overlap than tumor-adjacent and tumor-blood pairs.

Remarks on this clonotype: Antigen unknown.

Sequencing was done on a sample of liver tumor tissue from sampling region 4. Documented subset: tumor region T4, right-lateral pole. The sequence derives from a woman in her twenties or thirties with primary liver carcinoma and hepatitis B virus infection. This chain links TRBV5-4 with TRBJ2-3; maybe TRBD1 (5 bases). The CDR3 bases are TGTGCCAGCAGCGTAGACGGACACCCTCCACCAATGGATACGCAGTATTTT. It encodes CASSVDGHPPPMDTQYF.